Presented here are 5 T cell receptor beta chains from one specimen sequenced in a study of T-cell memory formation after mild COVID-19. TCRdb re-called the 5' RACE reads with MiXCR, one entry per CDR3 protein. The data hold about 250,000 distinct CDR3 sequences, with roughly 18% observed a single time. The sequencing input was PBMCs or a T cell subset sorted from them (not recorded which). Receptors were obtained from a man between 18 and 35 years old who had mild COVID-19 (a few samples of this study predate the infection). Cell type and time point are not known.

This clonotype was seen more than once but under ten times. V and J are TRBV6-5 and TRBJ1-1; 9 nucleotides line up with TRBD1. The germline CDR1 and CDR2 sequences are MNHEY and SVGAGI. Losses at the gene ends were 2 bases for V and 4 bases for J; bases not matched to a gene: 2. This CDR3 contains 14 residues. The CDR3 is CASSYGTGPTEAFF. The CDR3 nucleotides read TGTGCCAGCAGTTACGGGACAGGGCCCACTGAAGCTTTCTTT.

This clonotype was seen many times. The chain has TRBV7-9 and TRBJ2-3; 7 bases match TRBD1. The CDR3 loop spans 14 amino acids. After removal of 5 bases from V and 0 bases from J, the junction contained 2 bases not matched to a gene. Looked up from germline, CDR1 is SEHNR and CDR2 is FQNEAQ (reference sequence). This CDR3 is CASSRDSSTDTQYF. The CDR3 DNA reads as TGTGCCAGCAGCCGGGACAGCAGCACAGATACGCAGTATTTT. The whole variable domain, filled in from reference TRBV7-9 and TRBJ2-3, reads DTGVSQNPRHKITKRGQNVTFRCDPISEHNRLYWYRQTLGQGPEFLTYFQNEAQLEKSRLLSDRFSAERPKGSFSTLEIQRTEQGDSAMYLCASSRDSSTDTQYFGPGTRLTVL.

This clonotype was seen a single time. This sequence joins TRBV12-3 or TRBV12-4 and TRBJ1-1; 7 bases are shared with TRBD1. The CDR3 covers 16 residues. V was clipped by 8 bases and J by 3 bases; unmatched bases: 15. The CDR3: CASSPQGGALDTEAFF. The CDR3 region has the DNA TGTGCCAGCTCACCCCAGGGGGGGGCCCTTGACACTGAAGCTTTCTTT.

V is TRBV20-1 and J is TRBJ2-5; D assignment may be TRBD1 or TRBD2 (5 bases each). V gave up 6 bases and J gave up 2 bases, with 16 bases separating them. Germline CDR1 DFQATT, CDR2 SNEGSKA (reference sequence). The length of the CDR3 is 14 residues. The CDR3: CSAGPGSGQETQYF. The CDR3 coding sequence is TGCAGTGCCGGACCAGGGTCGGGGCAAGAGACCCAGTACTTC.

This clonotype was seen a handful of times. This chain links TRBV4-3 with TRBJ2-7; D unclear. Deletions cut 1 base from V and 3 bases from J, with 10 bases between. The CDR3 runs 14 residues. Germline V gene lookup returns CDR1 LGHNA and CDR2 YSLEER. CDR3 in amino acids: CASSQGRQLYEQYF. The CDR3 DNA reads as TGCGCCAGCAGCCAAGGACGTCAGCTCTACGAGCAGTACTTC.